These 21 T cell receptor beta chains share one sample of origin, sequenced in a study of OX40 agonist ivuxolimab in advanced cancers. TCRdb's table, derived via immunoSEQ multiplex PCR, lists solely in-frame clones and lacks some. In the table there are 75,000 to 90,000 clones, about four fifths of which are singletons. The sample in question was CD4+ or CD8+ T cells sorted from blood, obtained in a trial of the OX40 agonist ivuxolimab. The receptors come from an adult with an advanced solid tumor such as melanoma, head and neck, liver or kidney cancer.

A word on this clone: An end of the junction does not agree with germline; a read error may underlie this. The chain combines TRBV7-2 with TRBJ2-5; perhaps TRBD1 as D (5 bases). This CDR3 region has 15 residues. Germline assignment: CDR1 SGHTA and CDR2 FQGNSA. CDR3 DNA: TGTGCCAGCAGCTTAAGTGCTGGGGCCCAAGCGACCCAGTACTTC. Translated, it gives CASSLSAGAQATQYF.

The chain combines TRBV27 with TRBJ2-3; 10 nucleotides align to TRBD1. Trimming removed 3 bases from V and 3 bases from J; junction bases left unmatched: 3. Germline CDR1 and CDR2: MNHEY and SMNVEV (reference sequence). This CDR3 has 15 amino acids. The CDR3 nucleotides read TGTGCCAGCAGTTTTTCGGGACAGGGGACAGATACGCAGTATTTT. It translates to CASSFSGQGTDTQYF.

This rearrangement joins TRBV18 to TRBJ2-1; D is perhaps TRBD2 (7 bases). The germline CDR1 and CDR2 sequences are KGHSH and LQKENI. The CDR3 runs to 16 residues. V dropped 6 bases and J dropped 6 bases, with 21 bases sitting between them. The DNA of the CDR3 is TGTGCCAGCTCGGCTTGGGGGGGGCAAAAAGGCAATGAGCAGTTCTTC. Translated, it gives CASSAWGGQKGNEQFF. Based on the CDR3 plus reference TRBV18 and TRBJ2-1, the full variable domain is NAGVMQNPRHLVRRRGQEARLRCSPMKGHSHVYWYRQLPEEGLKFMVYLQKENIIDESGMPKERFSAEFPKEGPSILRIQQVVRGDSAAYFCASSAWGGQKGNEQFFGPGTRLTVL.

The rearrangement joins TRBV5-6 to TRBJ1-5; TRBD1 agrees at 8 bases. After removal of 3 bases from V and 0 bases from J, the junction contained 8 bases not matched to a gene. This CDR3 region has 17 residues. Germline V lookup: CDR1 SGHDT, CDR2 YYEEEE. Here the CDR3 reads CASSYHRDRNSNQPQHF. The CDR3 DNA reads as TGTGCCAGCAGCTACCACCGGGACAGGAATAGCAATCAGCCCCAGCATTTT.

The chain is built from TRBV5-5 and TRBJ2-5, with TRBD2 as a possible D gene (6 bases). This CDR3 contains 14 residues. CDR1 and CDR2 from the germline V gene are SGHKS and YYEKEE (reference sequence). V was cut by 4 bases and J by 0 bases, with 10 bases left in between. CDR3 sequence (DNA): TGTGCCAGCAGCCGTAGGGACTACCAAGAGACCCAGTACTTC. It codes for CASSRRDYQETQYF.

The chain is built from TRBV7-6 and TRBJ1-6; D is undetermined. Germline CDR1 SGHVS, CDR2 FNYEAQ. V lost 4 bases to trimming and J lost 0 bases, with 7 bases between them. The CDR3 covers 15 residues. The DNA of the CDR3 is TGTGCCAGCAGCTCAGCCAGCTCCTATAATTCACCCCTCCACTTT. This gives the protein CASSSASSYNSPLHF.

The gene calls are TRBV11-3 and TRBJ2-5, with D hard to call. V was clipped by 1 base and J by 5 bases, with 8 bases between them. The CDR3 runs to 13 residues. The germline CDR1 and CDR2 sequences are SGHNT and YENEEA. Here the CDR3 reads CASSLVSGETQYF. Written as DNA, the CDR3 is TGTGCCAGCAGCTTAGTGTCCGGGGAGACCCAGTACTTC. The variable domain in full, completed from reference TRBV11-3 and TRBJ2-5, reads EAGVVQSPRYKIIEKKQPVAFWCNPISGHNTLYWYLQNLGQGPELLIRYENEEAVDDSQLPKDRFSAERLKGVDSTLKIQPAELGDSAVYLCASSLVSGETQYFGPGTRLLVL.

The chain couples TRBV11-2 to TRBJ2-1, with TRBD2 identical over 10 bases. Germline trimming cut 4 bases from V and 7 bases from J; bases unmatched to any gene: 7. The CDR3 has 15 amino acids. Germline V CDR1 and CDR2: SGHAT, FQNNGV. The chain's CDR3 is CASSSQREGLNEQFF. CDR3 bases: TGTGCCAGCAGCTCTCAGCGGGAGGGCCTGAATGAGCAGTTCTTC.

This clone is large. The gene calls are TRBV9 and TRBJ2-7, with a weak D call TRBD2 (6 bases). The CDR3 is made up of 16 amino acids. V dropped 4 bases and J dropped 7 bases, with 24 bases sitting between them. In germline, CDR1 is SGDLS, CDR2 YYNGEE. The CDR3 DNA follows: TGTGCCAGCAGCCCCTCCCCGAAGCGGGTCTCGGGGGAGCAGTACTTC. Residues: CASSPSPKRVSGEQYF.

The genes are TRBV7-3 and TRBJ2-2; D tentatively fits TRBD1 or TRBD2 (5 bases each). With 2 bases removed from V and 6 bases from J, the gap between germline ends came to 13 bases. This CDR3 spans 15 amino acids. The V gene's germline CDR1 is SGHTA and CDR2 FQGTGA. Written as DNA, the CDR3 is TGTGCCAGCAGCTTATTCGTGAGGGGCGCCGGGGAGCTGTTTTTT. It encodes CASSLFVRGAGELFF. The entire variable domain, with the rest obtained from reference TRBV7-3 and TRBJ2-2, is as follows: GAGVSQTPSNKVTEKGKYVELRCDPISGHTALYWYRQSLGQGPEFLIYFQGTGAADDSGLPNDRFFAVRPEGSVSTLKIQRTERGDSAVYLCASSLFVRGAGELFFGEGSRLTVL.

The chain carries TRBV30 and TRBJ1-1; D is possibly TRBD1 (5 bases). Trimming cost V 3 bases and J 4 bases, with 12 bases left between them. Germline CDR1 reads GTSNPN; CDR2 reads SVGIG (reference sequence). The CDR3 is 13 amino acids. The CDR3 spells CAWRQQDVTEAFF. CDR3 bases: TGTGCCTGGAGGCAACAGGATGTCACTGAAGCTTTCTTT. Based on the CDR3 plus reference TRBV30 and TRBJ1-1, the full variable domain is SQTIHQWPATLVQPVGSPLSLECTVEGTSNPNLYWYRQAAGRGLQLLFYSVGIGQISSEVPQNLSASRPQDRQFILSSKKLLLSDSGFYLCAWRQQDVTEAFFGQGTRLTVV.

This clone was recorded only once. In nucleotides, the CDR3 is TGTGCCAGCAGTCTTATGAACGGGGAGCTGTTTTTT. It yields the protein CASSLMNGELFF. The chain has TRBV27 and TRBJ2-2; D is ambiguous. The CDR3 totals 12 residues. V gave up 5 bases and J gave up 7 bases, with 8 bases separating them. The germline V gene encodes CDR1 MNHEY and CDR2 SMNVEV (reference sequence).

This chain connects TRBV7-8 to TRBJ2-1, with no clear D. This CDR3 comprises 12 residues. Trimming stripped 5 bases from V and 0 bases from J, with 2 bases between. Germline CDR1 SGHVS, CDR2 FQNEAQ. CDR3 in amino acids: CASSRSYNEQFF. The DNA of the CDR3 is TGTGCCAGCAGCCGCTCCTACAATGAGCAGTTCTTC.

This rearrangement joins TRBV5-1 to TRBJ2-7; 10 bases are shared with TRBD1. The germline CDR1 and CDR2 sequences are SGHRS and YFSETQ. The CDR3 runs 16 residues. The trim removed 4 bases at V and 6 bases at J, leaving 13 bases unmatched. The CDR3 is CASSPGTGDVAVEQYF. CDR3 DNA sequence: TGCGCCAGCAGCCCCGGGACAGGGGATGTAGCCGTCGAGCAGTACTTC.

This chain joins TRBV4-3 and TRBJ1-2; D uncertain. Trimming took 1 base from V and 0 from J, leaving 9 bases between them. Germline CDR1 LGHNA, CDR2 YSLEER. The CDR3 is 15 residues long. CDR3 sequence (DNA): TGCGCCAGCAGCCAAGGTCCCCCAGCTAACTATGGCTACACCTTC. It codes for CASSQGPPANYGYTF.

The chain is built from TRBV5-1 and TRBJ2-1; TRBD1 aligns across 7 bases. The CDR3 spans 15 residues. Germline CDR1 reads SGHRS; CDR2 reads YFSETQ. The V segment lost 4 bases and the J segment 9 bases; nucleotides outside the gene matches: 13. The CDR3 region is CASSPGQIVQGEQFF. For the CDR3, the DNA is TGCGCCAGCAGCCCGGGACAGATAGTTCAAGGTGAGCAGTTCTTC.

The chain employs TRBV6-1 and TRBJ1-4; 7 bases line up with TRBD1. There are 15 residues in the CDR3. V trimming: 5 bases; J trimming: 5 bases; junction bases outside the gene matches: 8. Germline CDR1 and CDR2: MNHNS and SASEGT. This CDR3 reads CASSSEGAGNEKLFF. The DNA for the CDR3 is TGTGCCAGCAGTTCAGAGGGGGCGGGGAATGAAAAACTGTTTTTT.

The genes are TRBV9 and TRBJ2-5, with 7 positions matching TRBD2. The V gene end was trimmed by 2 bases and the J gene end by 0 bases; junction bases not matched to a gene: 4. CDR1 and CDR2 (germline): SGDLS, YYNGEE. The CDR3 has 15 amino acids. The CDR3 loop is CASSVGGVYQETQYF. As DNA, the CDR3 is TGTGCCAGCAGCGTGGGAGGGGTCTACCAAGAGACCCAGTACTTC.

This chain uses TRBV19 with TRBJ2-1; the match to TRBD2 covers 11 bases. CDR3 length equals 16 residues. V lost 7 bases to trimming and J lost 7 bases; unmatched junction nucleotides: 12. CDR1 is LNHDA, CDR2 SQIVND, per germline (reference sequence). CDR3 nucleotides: TGTGCCAGTACCCGTGGTTCAGCTAGCGGGGGGAATGAGCAGTTCTTC. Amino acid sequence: CASTRGSASGGNEQFF.

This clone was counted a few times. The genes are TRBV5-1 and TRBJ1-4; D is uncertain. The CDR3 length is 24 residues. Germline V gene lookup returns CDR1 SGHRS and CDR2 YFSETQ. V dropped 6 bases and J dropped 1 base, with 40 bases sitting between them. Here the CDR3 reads CASIKTPSTKVPWQPGGTNEKLFF. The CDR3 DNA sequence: TGCGCCAGCATCAAAACCCCGAGTACTAAAGTTCCGTGGCAGCCAGGAGGAACTAATGAAAAACTGTTTTTT. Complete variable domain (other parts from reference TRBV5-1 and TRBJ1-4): KAGVTQTPRYLIKTRGQQVTLSCSPISGHRSVSWYQQTPGQGLQFLFEYFSETQRNKGNFPGRFSGRQFSNSRSEMNVSTLELGDSALYLCASIKTPSTKVPWQPGGTNEKLFFGSGTQLSVL.

This CDR3 reads CASSTTPGTGGLGGNTIYF. The CDR3 DNA follows: TGTGCCAGTAGTACCACCCCTGGGACAGGGGGCCTTGGTGGAAACACCATATATTTT. The chain employs TRBV19 and TRBJ1-3, with 12 bases fitting TRBD1. The V and J ends lost 4 bases and 3 bases, in that order; junction bases with no gene match: 13. This CDR3 is 19 amino acids long. Per the germline V gene, CDR1 is LNHDA and CDR2 is SQIVND (reference sequence).